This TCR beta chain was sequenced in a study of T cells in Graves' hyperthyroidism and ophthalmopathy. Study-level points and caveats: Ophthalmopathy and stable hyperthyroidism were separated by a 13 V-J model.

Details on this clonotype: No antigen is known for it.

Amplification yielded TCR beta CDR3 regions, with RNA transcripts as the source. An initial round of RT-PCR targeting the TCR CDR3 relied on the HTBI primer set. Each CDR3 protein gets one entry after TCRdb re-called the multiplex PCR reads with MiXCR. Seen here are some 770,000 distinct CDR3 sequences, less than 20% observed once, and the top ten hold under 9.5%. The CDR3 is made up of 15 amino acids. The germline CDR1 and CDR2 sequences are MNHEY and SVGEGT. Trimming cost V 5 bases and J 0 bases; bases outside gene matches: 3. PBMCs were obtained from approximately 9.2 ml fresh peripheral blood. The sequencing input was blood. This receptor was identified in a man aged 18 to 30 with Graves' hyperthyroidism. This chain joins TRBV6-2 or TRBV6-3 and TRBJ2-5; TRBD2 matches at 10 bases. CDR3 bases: TGTGCCAGCAGTCGGGGACTAGCGAACCAAGAGACCCAGTACTTC. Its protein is CASSRGLANQETQYF.